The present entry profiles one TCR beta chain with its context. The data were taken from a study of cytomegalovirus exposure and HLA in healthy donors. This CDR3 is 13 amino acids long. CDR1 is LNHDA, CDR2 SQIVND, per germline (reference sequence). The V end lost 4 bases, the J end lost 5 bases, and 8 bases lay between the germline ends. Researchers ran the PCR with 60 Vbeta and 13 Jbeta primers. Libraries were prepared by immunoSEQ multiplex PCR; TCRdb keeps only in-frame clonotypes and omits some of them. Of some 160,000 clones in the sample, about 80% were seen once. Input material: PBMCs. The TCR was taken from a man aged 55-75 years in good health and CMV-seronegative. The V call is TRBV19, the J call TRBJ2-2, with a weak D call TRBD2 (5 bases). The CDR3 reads CASSTGGTGELFF. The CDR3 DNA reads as TGTGCCAGTAGTACCGGAGGAACCGGGGAGCTGTTTTTT. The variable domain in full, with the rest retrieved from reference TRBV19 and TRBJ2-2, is DGGITQSPKYLFRKEGQNVTLSCEQNLNHDAMYWYRQDPGQGLRLIYYSQIVNDFQKGDIAEGYSVSREKKESFPLTVTSAQKNPTAFYLCASSTGGTGELFFGEGSRLTVL.